This T cell receptor beta chain comes out of a study of T-cell memory formation after mild COVID-19. TCRdb ran MiXCR on the 5' RACE reads and lists one entry per CDR3 protein. The sample includes around 340,000 distinct CDR3 sequences, roughly 13% seen only once; the top ten take 20% to 25%. This clonotype was counted a few times. The sample consisted of PBMCs or a T cell subset sorted from them (not recorded which). The clonotype originates from a man aged 18 to 35 who had mild COVID-19 (a few samples of this study predate the infection). Cell type and time point are not known.

CDR3 loop: CASSFGLGGVGETQYF. Here the CDR3 DNA reads TGTGCCAGCAGTTTCGGACTTGGAGGGGTGGGAGAGACCCAGTACTTC. The chain uses TRBV12-3 or TRBV12-4 and TRBJ2-5; D may be TRBD2 (6 bases). Trimming stripped 3 bases from V and 4 bases from J, with 18 bases between. This CDR3 region has 16 residues.